These 4 T cell receptor beta chains were all obtained from the same sample, sequenced in a study of CD8+ T cells in alopecia areata. Treatment here: oral pan-JAK inhibitor, 5-10 mg twice daily. RNA, once extracted, was reverse transcribed into cDNA for use as the sequencing template. TCRdb keeps only in-frame clones here, not all; method: immunoSEQ multiplex PCR. This sample has some 170,000 clones, with roughly 50% found just once. This specimen was CD4+ T cells sorted from blood, taken between weeks 55 and 65, from a patient treated with tofacitinib. The receptors stem from a human donor with alopecia areata.

V and J are TRBV2 and TRBJ1-5; D perhaps matches TRBD1 (6 bases). This CDR3 contains 13 residues. Germline values: CDR1 SNHLY, CDR2 FYNNEI. Trimming took 9 bases from V and 2 from J, leaving 11 bases between them. Here the CDR3 reads CASAGARNQPQHF. CDR3 DNA sequence: TGTGCCAGTGCAGGGGCCCGCAATCAGCCCCAGCATTTT.

The V and J genes are TRBV5-1 and TRBJ2-6; D could derive from TRBD1 or TRBD2 (6 bases each). Trimming removed 3 bases from V and 0 bases from J, with 19 bases in between. Germline V CDR1 and CDR2: SGHRS, YFSETQ. This CDR3 region has 19 residues. The CDR3 coding sequence is TGCGCCAGCAGCTACTTACAGGGAGGACTTTCCTCTGGGGCCAACGTCCTGACTTTC. Protein sequence: CASSYLQGGLSSGANVLTF.

A note on this clone: The conserved phenylalanine or tryptophan normally closing the CDR3 is absent here, so this likely arose from a read error. The DNA is omitted, as the CDR3 cannot be located on it reliably, and the CDR3 follows TCRdb's listing. Here the CDR3 reads CASSLGGQS. The chain combines TRBV11-2 with TRBJ2-6; the table names TRBD1, a call not compared with the DNA. Germline V gives CDR1 SGHAT, CDR2 FQNNGV. The CDR3 totals 9 residues, both ends included.

A word on this clone: This sample includes further DNA sequences coding for the same CDR3. The CDR3 region is CASSQEGQGGTEAFF. Written as DNA, the CDR3 is TGCGCCAGCAGCCAAGAAGGTCAGGGGGGGACTGAAGCTTTCTTT. The J gene is TRBJ1-1, the V gene TRBV4-1; 7 bases align to TRBD1. The V gene's germline CDR1 is MGHRA and CDR2 YSYEKL. J was trimmed by 5 bases and V by 0 bases; bases with no gene match: 6. The CDR3 has 15 amino acids.